One and the same sample provided the 19 T cell receptor beta chains below, sequenced in a study of glioma-infiltrating T cells after dendritic cell vaccination. Sequencing used immunoSEQ multiplex PCR; TCRdb keeps in-frame clones, though not all of them. The sample has some 87,000 clones; over 65% are singletons. Sequenced material: blood, taken before dendritic cell vaccination. The receptor set was obtained from a human donor with glioblastoma.

The chain links TRBV9 to TRBJ2-2; 8 nucleotides match TRBD2. CDR3 size: 14 residues. Germline CDR1 reads SGDLS; CDR2 reads YYNGEE. V trimming: 2 bases; J trimming: 7 bases; junction bases outside the gene matches: 4. The CDR3 DNA reads TGTGCCAGCAGCGTGACTAGCGAGATCGGGGAGCTGTTTTTT. Protein product: CASSVTSEIGELFF.

The chain recombines TRBV18 with TRBJ2-1, with 8 bases aligning to TRBD2. J lost 9 bases, V lost 6 bases, and 10 bases had no gene match. The CDR3 sequence is 14 residues long. CDR1 KGHSH and CDR2 LQKENI come from the germline V gene. CDR3 in DNA: TGTGCCAGCTCTCCCGGGACTAGTACTACTGAGCAGTTCTTC. It is translated as CASSPGTSTTEQFF.

J is TRBJ1-6 and V is TRBV5-6; 8 positions agree with TRBD1. The germline V gene has CDR1 SGHDT and CDR2 YYEEEE. V lost 1 base and J lost 10; bases outside the gene matches: 10. The CDR3 contains 16 residues. In DNA, the CDR3 is TGTGCCAGCAGCTTGCGGGGGGAGACAGGGGAATCACCCCTCCACTTT. Translating it yields CASSLRGETGESPLHF.

The chain links TRBV19 to TRBJ2-2; TRBD2 matches 8 bases. The CDR3 contains 17 residues. V lost 6 bases and J lost 5; bases outside the gene matches: 14. Per the germline V gene, CDR1 is LNHDA and CDR2 is SQIVND (reference sequence). CDR3 in DNA: TGTGCCAGTAGGCAACTCGGAGAGGCGGGAGGAACCGGGGAGCTGTTTTTT. Amino acid sequence: CASRQLGEAGGTGELFF. The full variable domain, in which reference TRBV19 and TRBJ2-2 provide the parts outside the CDR3, is DGGITQSPKYLFRKEGQNVTLSCEQNLNHDAMYWYRQDPGQGLRLIYYSQIVNDFQKGDIAEGYSVSREKKESFPLTVTSAQKNPTAFYLCASRQLGEAGGTGELFFGEGSRLTVL.

This clone was recorded many times. V usage is TRBV6-5 and J usage is TRBJ2-7; TRBD2 matches 8 bases. The CDR3 consists of 14 residues. The junction had 11 bases not matched to a gene; V was cut back by 8 bases and J by 5 bases. Per the germline V gene, CDR1 is MNHEY and CDR2 is SVGAGI. CDR3 region: CASRTAGVENEQYF. CDR3 nucleotide sequence: TGTGCCAGCCGTACAGCGGGAGTCGAGAACGAGCAGTACTTC.

In its sample, this clone was seen once. The V call is TRBV28, the J call TRBJ2-6, with D maybe TRBD1 (6 bases). CDR1 and CDR2 from the germline V gene are MDHEN and SYDVKM. The CDR3 runs 15 residues. V was cut by 8 bases and J by 0 bases, with 11 bases left in between. CDR3 sequence (DNA): TGTGCCAGCCGGGACACCTCCTCTGGGGCCAACGTCCTGACTTTC. Encoded protein: CASRDTSSGANVLTF.

V gene TRBV14 combines with J gene TRBJ2-7; the D gene is possibly TRBD1 (6 bases). V was shortened by 0 bases and J by 2 bases, with 11 bases between the two germline ends. In germline, CDR1 is SGHDN, CDR2 FVKESK. The CDR3 has 15 residues. The CDR3 loop reads CASSQDIGGPYEQYF. DNA of the CDR3: TGTGCCAGCAGCCAAGATATAGGGGGTCCCTACGAGCAGTACTTC.

This chain links TRBV7-3 with TRBJ1-1, with a possible D match to TRBD1 (5 bases). This CDR3 region has 17 residues. V shed 2 bases and J shed 0 bases, with 16 bases lying between them. The germline V gene has CDR1 SGHTA and CDR2 FQGTGA. The CDR3 loop is CASSLGDGGVMNTEAFF. Written as DNA, the CDR3 is TGTGCCAGCAGCTTAGGGGACGGGGGTGTCATGAACACTGAAGCTTTCTTT. The complete variable domain, with remaining parts taken from reference TRBV7-3 and TRBJ1-1, reads GAGVSQTPSNKVTEKGKYVELRCDPISGHTALYWYRQSLGQGPEFLIYFQGTGAADDSGLPNDRFFAVRPEGSVSTLKIQRTERGDSAVYLCASSLGDGGVMNTEAFFGQGTRLTVV.

The rearrangement links TRBV9 to TRBJ1-4; TRBD1 might be the D (6 bases). V lost 5 bases and J 6 bases, leaving 20 bases between the germline ends. The length of the CDR3 is 16 residues. Germline CDR1 is SGDLS and CDR2 is YYNGEE. The CDR3 spells CASRSGVGRADEKLFF. CDR3 bases: TGTGCCAGCAGATCAGGGGTGGGCAGGGCCGATGAAAAACTGTTTTTT. Looking up the rest from reference TRBV9 and TRBJ1-4 gives the full variable domain: DSGVTQTPKHLITATGQRVTLRCSPRSGDLSVYWYQQSLDQGLQFLIQYYNGEERAKGNILERFSAQQFPDLHSELNLSSLELGDSALYFCASRSGVGRADEKLFFGSGTQLSVL.

This clone was counted between two and nine times. The chain is built from TRBV2 and TRBJ1-6; D unresolved. Trimming stripped 2 bases from V and 5 bases from J, with 10 bases between. Germline assignment: CDR1 SNHLY and CDR2 FYNNEI. The CDR3 is 15 amino acids. The CDR3: CASSELGLDNSPLHF. CDR3 DNA: TGTGCCAGCAGTGAACTCGGACTCGATAATTCACCCCTCCACTTT.

The chain uses TRBV21-1 and TRBJ2-5; TRBD1, the D gene given by the table, was not confirmed from the DNA. TRBV21-1 is termed a pseudogene. This CDR3 comprises 12 residues. DNA of the CDR3: TGTGCCAGCAGCAGGGACAGGGAGACCCAGTACTTC. Translating gives CASSRDRETQYF.

J is TRBJ2-6 and V is TRBV2; D might be TRBD1 (7 bases). This CDR3 contains 18 residues. Germline V gene lookup returns CDR1 SNHLY and CDR2 FYNNEI. V gave up 2 bases and J gave up 0 bases, with 14 bases separating them. CDR3 sequence: CASSERRGRPSGANVLTF. The CDR3 nucleotides are TGTGCCAGCAGTGAAAGGAGGGGGCGCCCCTCTGGGGCCAACGTCCTGACTTTC. The full variable domain, rest sourced from reference TRBV2 and TRBJ2-6, is EPEVTQTPSHQVTQMGQEVILRCVPISNHLYFYWYRQILGQKVEFLVSFYNNEISEKSEIFDDQFSVERPDGSNFTLKIRSTKLEDSAMYFCASSERRGRPSGANVLTFGAGSRLTVL.

This clone was recorded only once. The chain has TRBV29-1 and TRBJ2-2; tentative D call: TRBD1 (6 bases). Trimming took off 7 bases at V and 7 bases at J, with 13 bases between the two ends. Germline CDR1 reads SQVTM; CDR2 reads ANQGSEA. The CDR3 covers 12 residues. Here the CDR3 reads CSGSRGSGELFF. The CDR3 nucleotides read TGCAGCGGATCGAGGGGGAGCGGGGAGCTGTTTTTT.

V gene TRBV7-9 combines with J gene TRBJ2-3; D is perhaps TRBD1 (5 bases). Germline lookup yields CDR1 SEHNR and CDR2 FQNEAQ (reference sequence). The CDR3 has 12 residues. Trimming removed 7 bases from V and 5 bases from J, with 10 bases in between. CDR3 protein: CASTDQGDTQYF. The CDR3 nucleotides are TGTGCCAGCACCGACCAGGGAGATACGCAGTATTTT.

This chain connects TRBV6-5 to TRBJ1-2; no clear D. With 1 base removed from V and 2 bases from J, the gap between germline ends came to 5 bases. Germline lookup yields CDR1 MNHEY and CDR2 SVGAGI. The CDR3 is 13 residues long. Here the CDR3 reads CASSYWENYGYTF. The DNA for the CDR3 is TGTGCCAGCAGTTACTGGGAGAACTATGGCTACACCTTC.

The gene calls are TRBV6-5 and TRBJ2-2, with D maybe TRBD2 (5 bases). Germline CDR1 and CDR2: MNHEY and SVGAGI. V dropped 4 bases and J dropped 1 base, with 7 bases sitting between them. The CDR3 totals 14 residues. The CDR3 bases are TGTGCCAGCAGTTTTGGAGGGAACACCGGGGAGCTGTTTTTT. It yields the protein CASSFGGNTGELFF.

The chain employs TRBV2 and TRBJ1-2, with D tentatively TRBD1 (6 bases). The V gene lost 6 bases and the J gene lost 5 bases, with 16 bases spanning the gap. The CDR3 loop spans 14 amino acids. CDR1 is SNHLY, CDR2 FYNNEI, per germline. CDR3 sequence reads: CASSPGASGYGYTF. CDR3 nucleotides: TGTGCCAGCAGCCCAGGGGCCTCGGGGTATGGCTACACCTTC.

The chain links TRBV7-8 to TRBJ1-1; D ambiguous. The CDR3 length is 13 residues. With 1 base removed from V and 5 bases from J, the gap between germline ends came to 8 bases. Germline lookup yields CDR1 SGHVS and CDR2 FQNEAQ. The CDR3 DNA reads TGTGCCAGCAGCTTAGAGGGCGGGACTGAAGCTTTCTTT. Its translation: CASSLEGGTEAFF.

The V gene is TRBV5-1, the J gene TRBJ2-7, with D possibly matching TRBD2 (6 bases). Per germline, CDR1 SGHRS and CDR2 YFSETQ. This CDR3 has 14 amino acids. V dropped 4 bases and J dropped 1 base, with 12 bases sitting between them. The CDR3 protein is CASSPQSGSYEQYF. CDR3 in DNA: TGCGCCAGCAGCCCACAGAGCGGGTCCTACGAGCAGTACTTC.